The 5 T cell receptor beta chains given below trace back to one sample, sequenced in a study of shared clonotypes between healthy human individuals. TCRdb keeps only in-frame clones here, not all; method: immunoSEQ multiplex PCR. The sample contains approximately 500,000 clones, over 70% of which appear only once. Sequences were obtained from PBMCs. Every receptor here comes from a woman aged 40 to 49 in good health. Some clones in this sample may be carry-over from other donors' samples.

Notes on this clone: This likely stems from a read error, as it lies one base from a far larger clone. The sample holds other DNA sequences that translate to the same CDR3. V gene TRBV27 combines with J gene TRBJ2-5; possibly TRBD2 for D (5 bases). V shed 9 bases and J shed 5 bases, with 19 bases lying between them. This CDR3 has 14 residues. CDR1 is MNHEY and CDR2 is SMNVEV in the germline V gene (reference sequence). CDR3 loop: CASSRTYFLETQYF. The CDR3 nucleotides are TGTGCCAGTAGTCGGACTTACTTTCTCGAGACCCAGTACTTC.

This rearrangement joins TRBV15 to TRBJ1-1, with 7 bases fitting TRBD1. CDR1 is LNHNV and CDR2 is YYDKDF in the germline V gene (reference sequence). Trimming at V came to 0 bases and at J to 6 bases, leaving 10 bases not matched to a gene. The CDR3 consists of 16 residues. DNA for the CDR3: TGTGCCACCAGCAGAGATGCGGGACAGTCATGGGCTGAAGCTTTCTTT. It specifies CATSRDAGQSWAEAFF.

The sample holds a few counts of this clone. This sequence joins TRBV7-9 and TRBJ2-7, with D possibly matching TRBD2 (5 bases). CDR1 and CDR2 from the germline V gene are SEHNR and FQNEAQ (reference sequence). Trimming shortened V by 0 bases and J by 2 bases, and 8 bases separated the two germline ends. This CDR3 is 14 amino acids long. Here the CDR3 reads CASSLAGGTYEQYF. CDR3 bases: TGTGCCAGCAGCTTAGCAGGAGGCACCTACGAGCAGTACTTC.

CDR3 sequence: CASSLGQGAWETQYF. CDR3 DNA: TGTGCCAGCAGCCTGGGACAGGGGGCCTGGGAGACCCAGTACTTC. The chain carries TRBV9 and TRBJ2-5; 12 bases are shared with TRBD1. The length of the CDR3 is 15 residues. J gave up 5 bases and V 4 bases, and 6 bases lay outside the gene matches. The germline CDR1 and CDR2 sequences are SGDLS and YYNGEE.

Turning to this clone: A far larger clone is one nucleotide away, so this likely arose from a read error. CDR3 in amino acids: CASSQPLRSPYNEQFF. The DNA for the CDR3 is TGCGCCAGCAGCCAACCTCTAAGGAGCCCGTACAATGAGCAGTTCTTC. The chain couples TRBV4-3 to TRBJ2-1; D call uncertain. The CDR3 length is 16 residues. CDR1 and CDR2 from the germline V gene are LGHNA and YSLEER. Trimming stripped 2 bases from V and 4 bases from J, with 15 bases between.